A single sample gave rise to the 5 T cell receptor beta chains below, sequenced in a study of OX40 agonist ivuxolimab in advanced cancers. Profiled with immunoSEQ multiplex PCR; TCRdb holds only in-frame clones, not every one. In the table there are about 74,000 clones, 80% to 85% of which are singletons. The sample here was CD4+ or CD8+ T cells sorted from blood, taken in a trial of the OX40 agonist ivuxolimab. The receptors come from an adult with an advanced solid tumor such as melanoma, head and neck, liver or kidney cancer.

The chain combines TRBV19 with TRBJ1-3; tentative D call: TRBD1 (5 bases). Trimming took 6 bases from V and 0 from J, leaving 9 bases between them. Germline CDR1 LNHDA, CDR2 SQIVND (reference sequence). This CDR3 comprises 14 residues. CDR3 nucleotide sequence: TGTGCCAGTAGGAAAGACAGCTCTGGAAACACCATATATTTT. Protein product: CASRKDSSGNTIYF.

V and J are TRBV27 and TRBJ2-7; D is unclear. CDR1 is MNHEY and CDR2 is SMNVEV in the germline V gene (reference sequence). The CDR3 covers 14 residues. Trimming pared 8 bases from V and 2 bases from J, leaving 16 bases between. CDR3 in amino acids: CASLRGGKPYEQYF. CDR3 bases: TGTGCCAGCCTGCGCGGTGGGAAGCCCTACGAGCAGTACTTC.

The rearrangement links TRBV7-8 to TRBJ2-7; D is perhaps TRBD2 (6 bases). CDR3 length: 14 amino acids. CDR1 and CDR2 (germline): SGHVS, FQNEAQ. V gave up 5 bases and J gave up 5 bases, with 16 bases separating them. In DNA form, the CDR3 reads TGTGCCAGCAGCCCTTTAGGAGGGAACAACGAGCAGTACTTC. Protein: CASSPLGGNNEQYF.

J is TRBJ2-5 and V is TRBV7-9, with unresolved D. Germline V lookup: CDR1 SEHNR, CDR2 FQNEAQ (reference sequence). This CDR3 has 15 amino acids. Trimming removed 2 bases at V and 4 bases at J, with 14 bases between. The CDR3 coding sequence is TGTGCCAGCAGCTTAACCGGGTTCGGTGGAGAGACCCAGTACTTC. It yields the protein CASSLTGFGGETQYF.

This chain joins TRBV6-4 and TRBJ2-1; D is perhaps TRBD1 or TRBD2 (5 bases each). Germline V gene data show CDR1 as MRHNA and CDR2 as SNTAGT. V lost 3 bases, J lost 13 bases, and 13 bases lay in between. This CDR3 has 12 amino acids. CDR3 sequence reads: CASSEPPGLQFF. CDR3 in DNA: TGTGCCAGCAGTGAACCCCCGGGGCTTCAGTTCTTC.